The table lists the clone carrying this TCR beta chain with many counts. The antigen remains undetermined. Individual cDNA molecules (in the library) carried attached unique molecular identifiers. TCRdb independently ran MiXCR on the reads; one entry per CDR3 protein. The sample comprises 100,000 to 150,000 distinct CDR3 sequences, less than 10% of which are singletons, and around 1.5% rests with the top ten. This entry comes from a study of human T cells and chemical hapten exposure. Study findings and constraints: There was no change with DPC sensitization in TCRs above 1 in 1000 frequency.

The CDR3 covers 13 residues. The ends were cut back, 7 bases at V and 4 bases at J, with 11 bases in the middle. Germline V gene data show CDR1 as ENHRY and CDR2 as SYGVKD. RNA extraction used unfractionated whole blood as the source of total RNA. The V gene is TRBV10-3, the J gene TRBJ1-5, with D possibly matching TRBD1 (5 bases). The clonotype originates from a human donor in good health. Some clones in this sample may be carry-over from other donors' samples. The sample consisted of whole blood. The chain's CDR3 is CAITSQANQPQHF. The DNA for the CDR3 is TGTGCCATCACGTCACAGGCAAATCAGCCCCAGCATTTT.